These 23 T cell receptor beta chains came from one sample sequenced in a study of cytomegalovirus exposure and HLA in healthy donors. Assay used: immunoSEQ multiplex PCR; TCRdb lists only in-frame clones, some missing. Of approximately 99,000 clones listed, approximately 94% are singletons. Source material: PBMCs. Every receptor here comes from a woman younger than 35 in good health and CMV-seronegative.

The chain is built from TRBV7-9 and TRBJ2-6; 9 nucleotides match TRBD1. This CDR3 is 18 amino acids long. The V gene end was trimmed by 6 bases and the J gene end by 0 bases; junction bases not matched to a gene: 9. Looked up from germline, CDR1 is SEHNR and CDR2 is FQNEAQ (reference sequence). DNA of the CDR3: TGTGCCAGCAGTCCTAGGACAGGGGCTGTCTCTGGGGCCAACGTCCTGACTTTC. This gives the protein CASSPRTGAVSGANVLTF. The full variable domain, rest sourced from reference TRBV7-9 and TRBJ2-6, is DTGVSQNPRHKITKRGQNVTFRCDPISEHNRLYWYRQTLGQGPEFLTYFQNEAQLEKSRLLSDRFSAERPKGSFSTLEIQRTEQGDSAMYLCASSPRTGAVSGANVLTFGAGSRLTVL.

The chain uses TRBV5-1 and TRBJ2-7; D is perhaps TRBD1 (6 bases). The length of the CDR3 is 17 residues. Germline-derived CDR1 and CDR2 are SGHRS and YFSETQ. V was pared by 2 bases and J by 0 bases, with 18 bases between. The CDR3 here is CASSLIPADRTSYEQYF. The CDR3 bases are TGCGCCAGCAGCTTAATCCCCGCCGACAGGACCTCCTACGAGCAGTACTTC.

This clone occurred once. The V call is TRBV6-4, the J call TRBJ2-2; 9 positions match TRBD1. The ends lost 4 bases at V and 5 bases at J; junction bases unmatched: 2. The CDR3 is 14 amino acids. Germline-derived CDR1 and CDR2 are MRHNA and SNTAGT. This CDR3 is CASSAGTGTGELFF. CDR3 nucleotide sequence: TGTGCCAGCAGTGCGGGGACAGGGACCGGGGAGCTGTTTTTT.

This clone has more than one count but fewer than ten. This specimen includes other DNA sequences encoding the same CDR3. V is TRBV5-1 and J is TRBJ2-7; D is possibly TRBD1 (5 bases). The CDR3 totals 14 residues. Germline CDR1 reads SGHRS; CDR2 reads YFSETQ. The ends were cut back, 0 bases at V and 4 bases at J, with 11 bases in the middle. CDR3 sequence reads: CASSLAGQGYEQYF. The DNA of the CDR3 is TGCGCCAGCAGCTTGGCCGGCCAGGGTTACGAGCAGTACTTC.

The V call is TRBV28, the J call TRBJ1-6; D might be TRBD1 (5 bases). Germline CDR1 and CDR2: MDHEN and SYDVKM. The CDR3 is made up of 15 amino acids. V lost 2 bases, J lost 7 bases, and 12 bases lay in between. CDR3 protein: CASSLPPRVNSPLHF. The CDR3 nucleotides are TGTGCCAGCAGTTTACCCCCCAGGGTAAATTCACCCCTCCACTTT.

The chain combines TRBV11-2 with TRBJ2-1; 14 nucleotides agree with TRBD2. The CDR3 has 16 amino acids. With V trimmed by 4 bases and J by 6 bases, 5 bases remained unmatched. CDR1 is SGHAT, CDR2 FQNNGV, per germline. CDR3 DNA: TGTGCCAGCAGCTGGACGACTAGCGGGGGGGTCAATGAGCAGTTCTTC. This codes for CASSWTTSGGVNEQFF.

The chain employs TRBV4-2 and TRBJ1-1; D not certain. V lost 3 bases, J lost 11 bases, and 10 bases lay in between. Germline CDR1 is LGHNA and CDR2 is YNFKEQ. This CDR3 is 11 amino acids long. The CDR3 DNA reads TGTGCCAGCAGCCAGGGGAGCGGGGCTTTCTTT. Protein product: CASSQGSGAFF.

There are a few counts of this clone. This chain links TRBV2 with TRBJ2-5, with D possibly being TRBD2 (6 bases). The CDR3 consists of 12 residues. V lost 8 bases and J lost 5, with 12 bases in between. CDR1 is SNHLY and CDR2 is FYNNEI in the germline V gene. The CDR3: CASGLRGETQYF. The CDR3 nucleotides read TGTGCCAGCGGACTACGAGGGGAGACCCAGTACTTC.

The rearrangement joins TRBV4-2 to TRBJ1-1, with 11 bases that match TRBD1. Germline V lookup: CDR1 LGHNA, CDR2 YNFKEQ. The CDR3 totals 15 residues. After removal of 0 bases from V and 4 bases from J, the junction contained 1 base not matched to a gene. The CDR3 loop is CASSQEGTGGTEAFF. In DNA form, the CDR3 reads TGTGCCAGCAGCCAAGAGGGGACAGGGGGCACTGAAGCTTTCTTT.

V and J are TRBV30 and TRBJ1-3; 8 bases match TRBD1. This CDR3 comprises 15 residues. V gave up 4 bases and J gave up 4 bases; unmatched junction bases: 9. Germline V lookup: CDR1 GTSNPN, CDR2 SVGIG (reference sequence). Written as DNA, the CDR3 is TGTGCCTGGACAATAACAGGGGGTAACGGAAACACCATATATTTT. Its translation: CAWTITGGNGNTIYF. Drawing the rest from reference TRBV30 and TRBJ1-3, the complete variable domain is SQTIHQWPATLVQPVGSPLSLECTVEGTSNPNLYWYRQAAGRGLQLLFYSVGIGQISSEVPQNLSASRPQDRQFILSSKKLLLSDSGFYLCAWTITGGNGNTIYFGEGSWLTVV.

This chain connects TRBV2 to TRBJ1-2, with 7 bases fitting TRBD1. CDR1 and CDR2 (germline): SNHLY, FYNNEI. V lost 4 bases and J lost 4; bases outside the gene matches: 6. The CDR3 consists of 14 residues. DNA for the CDR3: TGTGCCAGCAGTGGTGACAGGGCGGTCTATGGCTACACCTTC. This encodes CASSGDRAVYGYTF.

The J gene is TRBJ1-1, the V gene TRBV18, with 8 positions matching TRBD1. The CDR3 totals 17 residues. The ends lost 1 base at V and 0 bases at J; junction bases unmatched: 7. CDR1 KGHSH and CDR2 LQKENI come from the germline V gene. The CDR3 bases are TGTGCCAGCTCACCACGAGGAACAGGGGGGATGAACACTGAAGCTTTCTTT. Protein: CASSPRGTGGMNTEAFF. Using reference TRBV18 and TRBJ1-1 for the parts outside the CDR3, the full variable domain is NAGVMQNPRHLVRRRGQEARLRCSPMKGHSHVYWYRQLPEEGLKFMVYLQKENIIDESGMPKERFSAEFPKEGPSILRIQQVVRGDSAAYFCASSPRGTGGMNTEAFFGQGTRLTVV.

This chain uses TRBV28 with TRBJ1-6; D gene ambiguous. The germline V gene has CDR1 MDHEN and CDR2 SYDVKM. The CDR3 contains 15 residues. V lost 7 bases and J lost 0, with 10 bases in between. The CDR3 sequence is CASKLGSSYNSPLHF. For the CDR3, the DNA is TGTGCCAGCAAACTAGGAAGCTCCTATAATTCACCCCTCCACTTT.

The chain joins TRBV19 to TRBJ2-2; 11 bases map to TRBD1. The V gene's germline CDR1 is LNHDA and CDR2 SQIVND (reference sequence). The CDR3 is 15 amino acids. Trimming took 5 bases from V and 7 from J; bases not matched to a gene: 6. The CDR3 sequence is CASSVLGQGDGELFF. The CDR3 DNA sequence: TGTGCCAGTAGTGTACTGGGACAGGGGGACGGGGAGCTGTTTTTT.

This sequence joins TRBV27 and TRBJ2-4, with a possible D match to TRBD1 (6 bases). The ends were cut back, 6 bases at V and 3 bases at J, with 15 bases in the middle. CDR1 is MNHEY and CDR2 is SMNVEV in the germline V gene (reference sequence). The CDR3 is 15 amino acids. In nucleotides, the CDR3 is TGTGCCAGCAGCAAAGAGGGGGAGAACAAAAACATTCAGTACTTC. Its protein is CASSKEGENKNIQYF.

This chain uses TRBV7-3 with TRBJ2-1, with 10 positions matching TRBD1. Trimming took 5 bases from V and 9 from J; bases not matched to a gene: 7. The CDR3 sequence is 14 residues long. The germline V gene encodes CDR1 SGHTA and CDR2 FQGTGA. The chain's CDR3 is CASSQDRGDGEQFF. In nucleotides, the CDR3 is TGTGCCAGCAGCCAGGACAGGGGGGACGGTGAGCAGTTCTTC.

The chain is built from TRBV7-2 and TRBJ2-3; TRBD1 matches at 8 bases. The CDR3 contains 15 residues. The V and J ends lost 3 bases and 1 base, in that order; junction bases with no gene match: 3. Germline CDR1 SGHTA, CDR2 FQGNSA. The CDR3 sequence: CASSFGQGGTDTQYF. In nucleotides, the CDR3 is TGTGCCAGCAGCTTTGGACAGGGCGGCACAGATACGCAGTATTTT.

The rearrangement joins TRBV7-2 to TRBJ1-5, with 11 bases aligning to TRBD1. The V segment lost 3 bases and the J segment 3 bases; nucleotides outside the gene matches: 7. This CDR3 is built from 17 residues. Germline lookup yields CDR1 SGHTA and CDR2 FQGNSA. The CDR3 here is CASSFSGTGGNNQPQHF. Here the CDR3 DNA reads TGTGCCAGCAGCTTCTCTGGGACAGGGGGTAACAATCAGCCCCAGCATTTT. The entire variable domain, with the rest obtained from reference TRBV7-2 and TRBJ1-5, is as follows: GAGVSQSPSNKVTEKGKDVELRCDPISGHTALYWYRQSLGQGLEFLIYFQGNSAPDKSGLPSDRFSAERTGGSVSTLTIQRTQQEDSAVYLCASSFSGTGGNNQPQHFGDGTRLSIL.

The chain employs TRBV9 and TRBJ1-5, with TRBD1 identical over 7 bases. The J segment lost 3 bases and the V segment lost 3 bases, leaving 6 bases of the junction unmatched. Germline assignment: CDR1 SGDLS and CDR2 YYNGEE. The CDR3 sequence is 15 residues long. The DNA for the CDR3 is TGTGCCAGCAGCGCCGGGACAGTCCCCAATCAGCCCCAGCATTTT. This gives the protein CASSAGTVPNQPQHF.

The chain has TRBV10-1 and TRBJ1-4, with D perhaps TRBD1 (5 bases). V dropped 6 bases and J dropped 8 bases, with 16 bases sitting between them. This CDR3 comprises 14 residues. Germline CDR1 and CDR2: WNHNN and SYGVQD (reference sequence). CDR3 sequence: CASRGHNGSEKLFF. CDR3 in DNA: TGCGCCAGCAGAGGACATAACGGAAGCGAAAAACTGTTTTTT.

This chain uses TRBV20-1 with TRBJ1-2; D remains unclear. Germline CDR1 is DFQATT and CDR2 is SNEGSKA (reference sequence). The CDR3 has 10 amino acids. V lost 5 bases, J lost 5 bases, and 6 bases lay in between. The DNA of the CDR3 is TGCAGTGCTTTTCAATATGGCTACACCTTC. Translated: CSAFQYGYTF.

V gene TRBV4-2 combines with J gene TRBJ1-4; the D gene is possibly TRBD1 (6 bases). The germline V gene has CDR1 LGHNA and CDR2 YNFKEQ. The CDR3 extends over 12 amino acids. V was clipped by 3 bases and J by 7 bases, with 6 bases between them. DNA for the CDR3: TGTGCCAGCAGCCAGGGGGCTGAAAAACTGTTTTTT. This encodes CASSQGAEKLFF.

The chain joins TRBV30 to TRBJ1-6, with D perhaps TRBD1 (5 bases). Trimming shortened V by 1 base and J by 7 bases, and 11 bases separated the two germline ends. Germline V gene lookup returns CDR1 GTSNPN and CDR2 SVGIG (reference sequence). CDR3 length: 14 residues. The CDR3 sequence: CAWSAGVWNSPLHF. DNA of the CDR3: TGTGCCTGGAGTGCGGGGGTCTGGAATTCACCCCTCCACTTT.